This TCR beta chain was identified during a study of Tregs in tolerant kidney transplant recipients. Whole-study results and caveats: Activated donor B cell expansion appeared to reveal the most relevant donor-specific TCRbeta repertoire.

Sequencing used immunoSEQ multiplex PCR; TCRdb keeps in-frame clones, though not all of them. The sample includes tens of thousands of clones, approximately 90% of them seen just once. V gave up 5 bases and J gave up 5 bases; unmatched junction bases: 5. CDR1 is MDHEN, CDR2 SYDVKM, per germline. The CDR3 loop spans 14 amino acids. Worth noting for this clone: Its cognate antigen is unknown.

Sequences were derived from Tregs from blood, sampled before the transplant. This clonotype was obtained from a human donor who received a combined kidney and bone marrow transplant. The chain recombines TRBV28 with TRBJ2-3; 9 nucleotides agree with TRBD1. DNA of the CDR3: TGTGCCAGCAGTCCGGGACAGGGAGAAGATACGCAGTATTTT. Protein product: CASSPGQGEDTQYF.